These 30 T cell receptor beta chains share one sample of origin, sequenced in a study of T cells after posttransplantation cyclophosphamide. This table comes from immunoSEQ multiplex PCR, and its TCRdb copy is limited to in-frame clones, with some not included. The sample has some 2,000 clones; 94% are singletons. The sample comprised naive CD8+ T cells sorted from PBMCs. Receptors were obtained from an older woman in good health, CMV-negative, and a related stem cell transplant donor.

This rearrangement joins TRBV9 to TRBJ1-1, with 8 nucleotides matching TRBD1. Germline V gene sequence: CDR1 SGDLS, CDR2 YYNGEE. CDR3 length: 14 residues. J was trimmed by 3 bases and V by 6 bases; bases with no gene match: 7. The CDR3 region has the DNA TGTGCCAGCAATACAGGGGGGGAGTACACTGAAGCTTTCTTT. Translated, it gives CASNTGGEYTEAFF.

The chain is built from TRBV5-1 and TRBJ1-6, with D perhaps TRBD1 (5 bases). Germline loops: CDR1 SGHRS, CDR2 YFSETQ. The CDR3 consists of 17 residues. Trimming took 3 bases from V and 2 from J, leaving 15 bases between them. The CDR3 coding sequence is TGCGCCAGCAGCTCGCAAATACAGGATACCTATAATTCACCCCTCCACTTT. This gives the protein CASSSQIQDTYNSPLHF.

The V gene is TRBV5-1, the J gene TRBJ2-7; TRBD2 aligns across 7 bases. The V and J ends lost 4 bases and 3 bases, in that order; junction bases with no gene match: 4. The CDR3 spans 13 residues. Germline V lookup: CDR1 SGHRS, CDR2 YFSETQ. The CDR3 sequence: CASSPTSVYEQYF. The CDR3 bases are TGCGCCAGCAGCCCAACTAGCGTCTACGAGCAGTACTTC.

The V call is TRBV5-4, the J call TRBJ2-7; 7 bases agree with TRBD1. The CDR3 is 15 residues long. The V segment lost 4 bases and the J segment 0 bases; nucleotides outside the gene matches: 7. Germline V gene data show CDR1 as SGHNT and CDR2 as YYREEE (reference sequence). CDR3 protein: CASSEEQGSSYEQYF. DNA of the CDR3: TGTGCCAGCAGCGAGGAACAGGGGAGCTCCTACGAGCAGTACTTC.

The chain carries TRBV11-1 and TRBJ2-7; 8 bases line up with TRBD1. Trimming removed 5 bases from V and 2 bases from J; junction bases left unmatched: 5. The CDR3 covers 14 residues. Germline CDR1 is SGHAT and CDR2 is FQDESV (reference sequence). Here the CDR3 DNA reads TGTGCCAGCAGCCTCGGACAGGGCGCCTACGAGCAGTACTTC. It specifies CASSLGQGAYEQYF.

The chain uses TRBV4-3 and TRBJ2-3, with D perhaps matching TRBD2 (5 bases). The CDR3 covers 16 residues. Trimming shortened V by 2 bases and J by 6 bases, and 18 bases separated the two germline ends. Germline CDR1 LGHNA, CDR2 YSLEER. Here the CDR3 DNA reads TGCGCCAGCAGCCAATTTCTTGGTAATGAGGGTGATACGCAGTATTTT. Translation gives CASSQFLGNEGDTQYF.

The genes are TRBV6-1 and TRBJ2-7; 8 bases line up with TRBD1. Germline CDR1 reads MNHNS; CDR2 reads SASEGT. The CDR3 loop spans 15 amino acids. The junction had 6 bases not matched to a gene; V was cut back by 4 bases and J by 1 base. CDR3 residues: CASSGPGQVSYEQYF. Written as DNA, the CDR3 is TGTGCCAGCAGTGGGCCGGGACAGGTTTCCTACGAGCAGTACTTC.

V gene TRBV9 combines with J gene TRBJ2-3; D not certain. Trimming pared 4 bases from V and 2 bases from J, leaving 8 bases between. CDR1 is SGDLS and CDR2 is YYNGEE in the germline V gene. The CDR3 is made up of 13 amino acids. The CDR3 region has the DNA TGTGCCAGCAGCTCACAATACACAGATACGCAGTATTTT. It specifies CASSSQYTDTQYF. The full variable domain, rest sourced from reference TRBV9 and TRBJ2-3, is DSGVTQTPKHLITATGQRVTLRCSPRSGDLSVYWYQQSLDQGLQFLIQYYNGEERAKGNILERFSAQQFPDLHSELNLSSLELGDSALYFCASSSQYTDTQYFGPGTRLTVL.

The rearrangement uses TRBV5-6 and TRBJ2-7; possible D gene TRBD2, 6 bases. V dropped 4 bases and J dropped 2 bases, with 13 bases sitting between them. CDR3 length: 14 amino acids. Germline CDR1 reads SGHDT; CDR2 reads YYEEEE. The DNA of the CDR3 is TGTGCCAGCAGCCCCGGGGGACGAGCCTACGAGCAGTACTTC. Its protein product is CASSPGGRAYEQYF. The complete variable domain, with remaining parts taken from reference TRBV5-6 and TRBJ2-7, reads DAGVTQSPTHLIKTRGQQVTLRCSPKSGHDTVSWYQQALGQGPQFIFQYYEEEERQRGNFPDRFSGHQFPNYSSELNVNALLLGDSALYLCASSPGGRAYEQYFGPGTRLTVT.

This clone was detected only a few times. CDR3 in amino acids: CASSLVGAREKLFF. The CDR3, as DNA: TGTGCCAGCAGCTTAGTGGGGGCACGGGAAAAACTGTTTTTT. V is TRBV7-9 and J is TRBJ1-4; possibly TRBD1 for D (6 bases). V was pared by 1 base and J by 8 bases, with 11 bases between. Per the germline V gene, CDR1 is SEHNR and CDR2 is FQNEAQ (reference sequence). The CDR3 sequence is 14 residues long.

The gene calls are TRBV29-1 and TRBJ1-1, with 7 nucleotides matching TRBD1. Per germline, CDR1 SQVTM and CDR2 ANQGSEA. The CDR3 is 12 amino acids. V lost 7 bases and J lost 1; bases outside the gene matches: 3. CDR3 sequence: CSATGENTEAFF. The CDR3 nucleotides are TGCAGCGCCACAGGGGAGAACACTGAAGCTTTCTTT.

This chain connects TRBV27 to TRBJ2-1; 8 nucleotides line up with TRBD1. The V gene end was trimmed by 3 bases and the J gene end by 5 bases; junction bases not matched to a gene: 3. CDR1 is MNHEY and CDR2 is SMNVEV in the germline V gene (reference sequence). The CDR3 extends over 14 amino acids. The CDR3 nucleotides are TGTGCCAGCAGTTTTTCCAGGGGGCACAATGAGCAGTTCTTC. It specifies CASSFSRGHNEQFF.

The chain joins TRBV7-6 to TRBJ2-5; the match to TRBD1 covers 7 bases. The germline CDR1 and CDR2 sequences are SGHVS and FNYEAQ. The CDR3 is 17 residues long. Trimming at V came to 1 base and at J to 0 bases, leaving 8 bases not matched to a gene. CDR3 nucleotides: TGTGCCAGCAGCTTAGGTGGGGGACAGAACTACCAAGAGACCCAGTACTTC. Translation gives CASSLGGGQNYQETQYF.

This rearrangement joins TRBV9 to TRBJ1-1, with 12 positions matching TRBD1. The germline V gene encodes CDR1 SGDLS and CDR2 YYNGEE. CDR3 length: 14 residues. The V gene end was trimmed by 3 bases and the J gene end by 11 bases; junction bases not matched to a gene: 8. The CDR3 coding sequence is TGTGCCAGCAGCGGCCGGGACAGGGGGCCGTGGGCTTTCTTT. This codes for CASSGRDRGPWAFF.

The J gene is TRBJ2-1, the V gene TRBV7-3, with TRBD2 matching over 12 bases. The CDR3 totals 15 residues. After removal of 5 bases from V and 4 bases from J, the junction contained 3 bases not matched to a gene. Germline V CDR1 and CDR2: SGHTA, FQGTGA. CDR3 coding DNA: TGTGCCAGCAGCCCACTAGCGGGAGGTTACAATGAGCAGTTCTTC. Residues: CASSPLAGGYNEQFF.

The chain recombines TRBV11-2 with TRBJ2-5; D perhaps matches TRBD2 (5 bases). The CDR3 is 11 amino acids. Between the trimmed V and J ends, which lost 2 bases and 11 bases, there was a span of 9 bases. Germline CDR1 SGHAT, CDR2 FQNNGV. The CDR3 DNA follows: TGTGCCAGCAGCTTAATGGAGGAGCAGTACTTC. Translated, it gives CASSLMEEQYF.

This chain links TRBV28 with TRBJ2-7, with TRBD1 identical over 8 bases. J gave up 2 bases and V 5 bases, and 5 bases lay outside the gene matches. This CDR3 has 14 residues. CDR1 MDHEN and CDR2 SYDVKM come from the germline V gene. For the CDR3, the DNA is TGTGCCAGCAGTGCCCGGGACAGGACCTACGAGCAGTACTTC. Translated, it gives CASSARDRTYEQYF.

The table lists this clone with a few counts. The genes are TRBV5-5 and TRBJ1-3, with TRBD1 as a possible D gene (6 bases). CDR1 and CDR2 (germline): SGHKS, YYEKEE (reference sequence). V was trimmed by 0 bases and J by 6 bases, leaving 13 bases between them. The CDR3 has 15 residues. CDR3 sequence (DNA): TGTGCCAGCAGCTTGGCAGGGGCGCCGGCAAACACCATATATTTT. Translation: CASSLAGAPANTIYF.

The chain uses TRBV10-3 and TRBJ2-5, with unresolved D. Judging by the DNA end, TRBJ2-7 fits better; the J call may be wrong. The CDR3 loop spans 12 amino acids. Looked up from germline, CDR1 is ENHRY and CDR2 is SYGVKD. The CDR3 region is CASSHGAYEQYF. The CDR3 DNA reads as TGTGCCAGTAGCCACGGAGCCTACGAGCAGTACTTC.

As DNA, the CDR3 is TGTGCCAGTAGTATCGGCTCCTACAATGAGCAGTTCTTC. Translated: CASSIGSYNEQFF. V gene TRBV19 combines with J gene TRBJ2-1; D not resolved. The germline CDR1 and CDR2 sequences are LNHDA and SQIVND (reference sequence). V gave up 3 bases and J gave up 0 bases, with 3 bases separating them. The CDR3 loop spans 13 amino acids.

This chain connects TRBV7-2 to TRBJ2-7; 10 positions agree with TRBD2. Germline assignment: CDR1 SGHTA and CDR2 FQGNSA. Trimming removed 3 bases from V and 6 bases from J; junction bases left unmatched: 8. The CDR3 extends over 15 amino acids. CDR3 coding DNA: TGTGCCAGCAGCTTTTATCTAGCGGGAGACTTCGAGCAGTACTTC. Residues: CASSFYLAGDFEQYF.

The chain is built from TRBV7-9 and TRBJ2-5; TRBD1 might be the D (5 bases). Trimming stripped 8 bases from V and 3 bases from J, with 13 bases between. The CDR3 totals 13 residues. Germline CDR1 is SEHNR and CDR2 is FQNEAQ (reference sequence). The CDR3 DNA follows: TGTGCCAGCCGATGGGGCGACAAAGAGACCCAGTACTTC. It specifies CASRWGDKETQYF.

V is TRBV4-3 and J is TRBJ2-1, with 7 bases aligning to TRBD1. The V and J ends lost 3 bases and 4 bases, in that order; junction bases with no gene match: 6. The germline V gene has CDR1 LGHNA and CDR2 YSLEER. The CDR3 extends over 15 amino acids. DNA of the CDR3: TGCGCCAGCAGCCACGGGACAGATCTTTACAATGAGCAGTTCTTC. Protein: CASSHGTDLYNEQFF.

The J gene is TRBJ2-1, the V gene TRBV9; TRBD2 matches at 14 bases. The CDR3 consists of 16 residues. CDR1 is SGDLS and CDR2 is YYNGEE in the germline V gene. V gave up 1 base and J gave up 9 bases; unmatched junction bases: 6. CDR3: CASSVFGTSGSAEQFF. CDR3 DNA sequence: TGTGCCAGCAGCGTATTCGGGACTAGCGGGAGCGCTGAGCAGTTCTTC.

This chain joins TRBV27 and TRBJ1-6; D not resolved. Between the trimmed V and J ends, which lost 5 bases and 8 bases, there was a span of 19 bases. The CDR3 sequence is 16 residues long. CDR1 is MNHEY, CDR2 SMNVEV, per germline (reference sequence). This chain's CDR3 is CASSPLGSSLYSPLHF. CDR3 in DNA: TGTGCCAGCAGTCCCCTGGGCTCTTCCTTATATTCACCCCTCCACTTT.

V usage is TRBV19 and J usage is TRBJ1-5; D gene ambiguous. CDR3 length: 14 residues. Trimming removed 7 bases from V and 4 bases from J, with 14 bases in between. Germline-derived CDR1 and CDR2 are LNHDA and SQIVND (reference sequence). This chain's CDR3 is CASTGSSANQPQHF. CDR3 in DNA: TGTGCCAGTACGGGTTCCAGCGCGAATCAGCCCCAGCATTTT. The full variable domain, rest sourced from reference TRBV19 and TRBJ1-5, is DGGITQSPKYLFRKEGQNVTLSCEQNLNHDAMYWYRQDPGQGLRLIYYSQIVNDFQKGDIAEGYSVSREKKESFPLTVTSAQKNPTAFYLCASTGSSANQPQHFGDGTRLSIL.

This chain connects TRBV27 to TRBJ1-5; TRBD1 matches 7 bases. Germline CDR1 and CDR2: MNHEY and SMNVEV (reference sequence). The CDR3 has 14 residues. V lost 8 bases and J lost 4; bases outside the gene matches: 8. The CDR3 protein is CASRPGRGNQPQHF. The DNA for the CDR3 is TGTGCCAGCCGGCCCGGCAGGGGGAATCAGCCCCAGCATTTT.

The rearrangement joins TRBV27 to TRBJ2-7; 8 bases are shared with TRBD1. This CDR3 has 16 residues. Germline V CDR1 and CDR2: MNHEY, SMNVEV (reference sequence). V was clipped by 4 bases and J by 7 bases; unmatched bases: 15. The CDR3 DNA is TGTGCCAGCAGTTCCTCCACCAGACAGGGGATGGGTGAGCAGTACTTC. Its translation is CASSSSTRQGMGEQYF.

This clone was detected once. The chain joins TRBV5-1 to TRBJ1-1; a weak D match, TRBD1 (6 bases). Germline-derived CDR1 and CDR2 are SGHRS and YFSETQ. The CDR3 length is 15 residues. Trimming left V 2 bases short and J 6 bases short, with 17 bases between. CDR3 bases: TGCGCCAGCAGCTTAGATATTGGACAGCGGCCTGAAGCTTTCTTT. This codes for CASSLDIGQRPEAFF.

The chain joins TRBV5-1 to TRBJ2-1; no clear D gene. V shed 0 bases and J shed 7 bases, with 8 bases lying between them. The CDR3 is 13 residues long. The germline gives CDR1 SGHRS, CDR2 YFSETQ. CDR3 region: CASSLGGVNEQFF. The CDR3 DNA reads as TGCGCCAGCAGCTTGGGAGGTGTGAATGAGCAGTTCTTC.